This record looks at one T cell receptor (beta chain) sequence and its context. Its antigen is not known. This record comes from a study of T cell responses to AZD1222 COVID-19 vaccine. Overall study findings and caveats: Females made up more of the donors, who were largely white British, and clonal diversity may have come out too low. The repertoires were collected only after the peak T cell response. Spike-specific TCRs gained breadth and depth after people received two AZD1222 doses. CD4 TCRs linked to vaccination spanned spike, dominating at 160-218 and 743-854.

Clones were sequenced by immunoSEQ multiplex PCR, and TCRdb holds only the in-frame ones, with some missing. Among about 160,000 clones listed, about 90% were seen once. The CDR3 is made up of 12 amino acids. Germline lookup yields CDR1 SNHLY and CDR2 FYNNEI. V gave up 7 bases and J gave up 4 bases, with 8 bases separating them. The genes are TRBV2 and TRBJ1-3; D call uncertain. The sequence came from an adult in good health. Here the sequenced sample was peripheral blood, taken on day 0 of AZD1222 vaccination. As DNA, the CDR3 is TGTGCCAGCACCGAACAGGGAAACACCATATATTTT. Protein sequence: CASTEQGNTIYF.